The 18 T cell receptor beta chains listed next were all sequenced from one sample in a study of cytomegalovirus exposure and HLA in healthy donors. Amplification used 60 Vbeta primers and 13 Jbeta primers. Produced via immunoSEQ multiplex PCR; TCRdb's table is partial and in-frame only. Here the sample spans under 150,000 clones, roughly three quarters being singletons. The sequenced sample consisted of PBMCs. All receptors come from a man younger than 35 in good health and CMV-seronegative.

The CDR3 nucleotides read TGTGCCAGCAGGTCCAGGGAAGGGGAAAAACTGTTTTTT. Its translation: CASRSREGEKLFF. The chain carries TRBV6-1 and TRBJ1-4, with D maybe TRBD1 (5 bases). The germline V and J ends were trimmed by 6 bases and 8 bases, with 13 bases remaining between them. The CDR3 spans 13 residues. Germline V gene lookup returns CDR1 MNHNS and CDR2 SASEGT.

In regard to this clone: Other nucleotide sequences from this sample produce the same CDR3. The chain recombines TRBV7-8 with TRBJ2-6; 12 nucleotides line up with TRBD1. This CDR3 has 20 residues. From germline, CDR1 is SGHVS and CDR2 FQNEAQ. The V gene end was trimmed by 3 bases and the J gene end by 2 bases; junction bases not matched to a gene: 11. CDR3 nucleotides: TGTGCCAGCAGCTTCAGCCCGCCCGGGACAGGGGGCACTGGGGCCAACGTCCTGACTTTC. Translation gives CASSFSPPGTGGTGANVLTF.

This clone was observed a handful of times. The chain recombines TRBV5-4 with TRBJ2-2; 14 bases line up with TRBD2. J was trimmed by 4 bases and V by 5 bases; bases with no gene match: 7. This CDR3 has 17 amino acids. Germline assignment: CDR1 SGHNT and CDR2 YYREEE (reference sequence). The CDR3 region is CASRSPGLAGVTGELFF. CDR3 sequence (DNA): TGTGCCAGCAGATCCCCGGGACTAGCGGGAGTCACCGGGGAGCTGTTTTTT.

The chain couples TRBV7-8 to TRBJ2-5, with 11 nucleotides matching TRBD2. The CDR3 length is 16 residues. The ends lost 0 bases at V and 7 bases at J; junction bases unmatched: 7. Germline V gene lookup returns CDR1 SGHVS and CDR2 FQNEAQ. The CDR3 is CASSLAPWTSGWTQYF. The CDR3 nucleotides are TGTGCCAGCAGCTTAGCCCCCTGGACTAGCGGGTGGACCCAGTACTTC.

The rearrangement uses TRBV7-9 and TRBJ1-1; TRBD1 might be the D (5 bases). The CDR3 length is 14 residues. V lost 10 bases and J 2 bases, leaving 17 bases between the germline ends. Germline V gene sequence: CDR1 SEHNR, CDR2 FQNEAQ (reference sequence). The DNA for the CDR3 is TGTGCCAACTCAGACAGAACGGTAAACACTGAAGCTTTCTTT. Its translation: CANSDRTVNTEAFF.

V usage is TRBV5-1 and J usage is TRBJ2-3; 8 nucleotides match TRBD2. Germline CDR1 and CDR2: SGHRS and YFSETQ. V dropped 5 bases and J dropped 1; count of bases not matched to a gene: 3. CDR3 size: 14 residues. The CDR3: CASRSGGGTDTQYF. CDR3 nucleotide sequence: TGCGCCAGCAGATCGGGGGGGGGCACAGATACGCAGTATTTT.

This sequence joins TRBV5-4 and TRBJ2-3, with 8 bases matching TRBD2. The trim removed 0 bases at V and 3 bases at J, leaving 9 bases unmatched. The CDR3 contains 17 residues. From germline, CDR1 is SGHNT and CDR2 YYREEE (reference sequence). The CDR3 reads CASSLEAGVGSTDTQYF. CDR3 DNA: TGTGCCAGCAGCTTGGAAGCGGGAGTGGGCTCAACAGATACGCAGTATTTT.

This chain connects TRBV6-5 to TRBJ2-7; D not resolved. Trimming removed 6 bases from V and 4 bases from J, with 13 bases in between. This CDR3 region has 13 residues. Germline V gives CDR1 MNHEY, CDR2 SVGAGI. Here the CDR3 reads CASRSLNYYEQYF. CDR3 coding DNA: TGTGCCAGCAGGTCCCTTAACTATTACGAGCAGTACTTC.

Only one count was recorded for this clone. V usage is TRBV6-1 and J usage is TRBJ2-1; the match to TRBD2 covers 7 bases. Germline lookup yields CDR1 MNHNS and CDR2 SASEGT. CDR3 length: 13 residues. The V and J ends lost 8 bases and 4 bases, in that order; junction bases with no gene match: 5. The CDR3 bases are TGTGCCAGCGTAATAGCGGGTTACAATGAGCAGTTCTTC. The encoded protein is CASVIAGYNEQFF.

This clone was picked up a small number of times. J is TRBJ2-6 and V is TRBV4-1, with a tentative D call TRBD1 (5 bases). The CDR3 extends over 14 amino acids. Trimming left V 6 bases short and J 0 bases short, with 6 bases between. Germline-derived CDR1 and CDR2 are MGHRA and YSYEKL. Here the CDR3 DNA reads TGCGCCAGCAGACAGGTCTCTGGGGCCAACGTCCTGACTTTC. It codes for CASRQVSGANVLTF.

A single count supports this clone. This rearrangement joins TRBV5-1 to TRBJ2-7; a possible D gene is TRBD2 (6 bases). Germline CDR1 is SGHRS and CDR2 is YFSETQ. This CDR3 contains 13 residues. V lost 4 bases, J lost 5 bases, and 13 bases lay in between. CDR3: CASSPREGNEQYF. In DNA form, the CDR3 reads TGCGCCAGCAGCCCGCGGGAAGGTAACGAGCAGTACTTC.

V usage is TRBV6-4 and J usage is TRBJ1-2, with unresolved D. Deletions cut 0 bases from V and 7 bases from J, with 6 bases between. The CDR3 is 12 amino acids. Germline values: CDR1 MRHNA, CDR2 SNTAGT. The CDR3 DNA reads TGTGCCAGCAGTGACTCAGGAGGTGGCTACACCTTC. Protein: CASSDSGGGYTF.

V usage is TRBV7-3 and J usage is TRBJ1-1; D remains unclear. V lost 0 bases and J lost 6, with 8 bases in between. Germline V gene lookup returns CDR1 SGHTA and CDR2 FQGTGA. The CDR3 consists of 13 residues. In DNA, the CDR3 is TGTGCCAGCAGCTTAACCTCGGAGGCTGAAGCTTTCTTT. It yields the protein CASSLTSEAEAFF.

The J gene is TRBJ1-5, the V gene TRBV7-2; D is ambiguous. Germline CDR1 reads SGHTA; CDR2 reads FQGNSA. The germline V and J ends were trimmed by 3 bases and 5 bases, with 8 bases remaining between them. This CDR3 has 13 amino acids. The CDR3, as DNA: TGTGCCAGCAGCTTGTGGAGGGATCAGCCCCAGCATTTT. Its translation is CASSLWRDQPQHF.

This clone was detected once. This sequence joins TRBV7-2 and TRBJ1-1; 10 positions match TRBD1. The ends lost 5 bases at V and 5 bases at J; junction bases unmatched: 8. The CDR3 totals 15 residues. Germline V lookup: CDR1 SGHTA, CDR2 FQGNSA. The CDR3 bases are TGTGCCAGCAGCCTCCAGGGACAGGGGAAAACTGAAGCTTTCTTT. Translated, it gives CASSLQGQGKTEAFF.

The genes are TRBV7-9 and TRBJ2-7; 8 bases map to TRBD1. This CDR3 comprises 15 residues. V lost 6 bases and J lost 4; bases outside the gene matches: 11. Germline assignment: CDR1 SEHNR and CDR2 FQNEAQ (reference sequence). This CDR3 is CASSLTGTGGYEQYF. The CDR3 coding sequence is TGTGCCAGCAGTTTAACCGGGACAGGCGGGTACGAGCAGTACTTC.

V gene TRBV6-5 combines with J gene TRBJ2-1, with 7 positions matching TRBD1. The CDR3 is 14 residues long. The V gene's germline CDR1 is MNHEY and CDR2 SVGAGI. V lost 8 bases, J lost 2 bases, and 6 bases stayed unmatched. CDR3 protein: CASHTGAPYNEQFF. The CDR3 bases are TGTGCCAGCCACACAGGGGCCCCCTACAATGAGCAGTTCTTC.

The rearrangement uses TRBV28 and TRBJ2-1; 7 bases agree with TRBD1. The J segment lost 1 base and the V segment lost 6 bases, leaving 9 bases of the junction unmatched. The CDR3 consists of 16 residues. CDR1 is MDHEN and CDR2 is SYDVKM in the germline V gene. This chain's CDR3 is CASSSSQGLSYNEQFF. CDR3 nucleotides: TGTGCCAGCAGCTCATCACAGGGGTTATCCTACAATGAGCAGTTCTTC.